The 32 T cell receptor beta chains below were found in one sample sequenced in a study of molecular identifiers for immune sequencing clone quantification. TCRdb analysed the PCR reads with MiXCR anew, one entry per CDR3 protein. The sample holds tens of thousands of distinct CDR3 sequences, approximately 22% seen once. Material: naive CD8+ T cells from blood, with Jurkat cell RNA spiked in. Subset described: FACS-sorted CD8+CD4-CCR7+CD45RA+ naive T cells. These receptors all stem from a human donor in good health. Some libraries in this study had Jurkat cell RNA spiked in.

On this clonotype itself: This could be a read error, since a much larger clone is one nucleotide away. The chain is built from TRBV7-9 and TRBJ1-1; a possible D gene is TRBD1 (6 bases). The CDR3 sequence is 14 residues long. The germline CDR1 and CDR2 sequences are SEHNR and FQNEAQ (reference sequence). In nucleotides, the CDR3 is TGTGCCAGCAGCTTAGACAGGGTAAACACTGGAGCTTTCTTT. It is translated as CASSLDRVNTGAFF.

This clonotype was detected many times. Here the CDR3 DNA reads TGCAGTGCTAGCGGTTGGGGGGGAGGCACAGATACGCAGTATTTT. Encoded protein: CSASGWGGGTDTQYF. V and J are TRBV20-1 and TRBJ2-3; 7 bases are a match to TRBD2. Trimming cost V 3 bases and J 1 base; bases outside gene matches: 7. In germline, CDR1 is DFQATT, CDR2 SNEGSKA (reference sequence). The CDR3 has 15 amino acids.

Details on this clonotype: A much larger clone differs by one base, so this may be a read error. The chain recombines TRBV7-9 with TRBJ2-7; a weak D match, TRBD1 (6 bases). With 4 bases removed from V and 6 bases from J, the gap between germline ends came to 19 bases. Germline values: CDR1 SEHNR, CDR2 FQNEAQ (reference sequence). The length of the CDR3 is 15 residues. CDR3 bases: TGTGCCAGCAGCTCCCGGGACATCCCCTTCTGCGAGCAGTACTTC. Its protein product is CASSSRDIPFCEQYF.

This chain joins TRBV7-9 and TRBJ2-1; either TRBD1 or TRBD2 may supply D (7 bases each). The germline V and J ends were trimmed by 2 bases and 5 bases, with 16 bases remaining between them. Germline-derived CDR1 and CDR2 are SEHNR and FQNEAQ (reference sequence). The CDR3 is 16 amino acids. The CDR3: CASSLWQGGTHNEQFF. In nucleotides, the CDR3 is TGTGCCAGCAGCTTATGGCAGGGGGGGACCCACAATGAGCAGTTCTTC.

This clonotype was detected only a few times. V and J are TRBV5-4 and TRBJ2-3, with D possibly being TRBD1 (6 bases). Trimming took 2 bases from V and 0 from J, leaving 10 bases between them. Germline V gives CDR1 SGHNT, CDR2 YYREEE (reference sequence). The length of the CDR3 is 15 residues. The CDR3 spells CASSFRGHSTDTQYF. The CDR3 DNA reads TGTGCCAGCAGCTTCAGGGGCCATAGCACAGATACGCAGTATTTT.

This clonotype was detected many times. The chain carries TRBV2 and TRBJ2-4; D uncertain. The CDR3 consists of 10 residues. The ends were cut back, 3 bases at V and 7 bases at J, with 1 base in the middle. Germline V gives CDR1 SNHLY, CDR2 FYNNEI. The CDR3, as DNA: TGTGCCAGCAGTGACAACATTCAGTACTTC. It encodes CASSDNIQYF.

The sample holds many counts of this clonotype. The chain combines TRBV5-4 with TRBJ2-5; 10 bases agree with TRBD1. J lost 1 base, V lost 2 bases, and 5 bases had no gene match. CDR1 and CDR2 (germline): SGHNT, YYREEE (reference sequence). The CDR3 length is 16 residues. In DNA form, the CDR3 reads TGTGCCAGCAGCTTAAGGACAGGGGGTTTCCAAGAGACCCAGTACTTC. Translated, it gives CASSLRTGGFQETQYF.

This clonotype was counted ten times or more. This chain uses TRBV19 with TRBJ2-3, with 10 bases lining up with TRBD2. V gave up 2 bases and J gave up 2 bases; unmatched junction bases: 4. This CDR3 is 16 amino acids long. Germline CDR1 LNHDA, CDR2 SQIVND (reference sequence). The CDR3 DNA follows: TGTGCCAGTAGTATACCTAGCGGGGGAGACACAGATACGCAGTATTTT. Protein product: CASSIPSGGDTDTQYF. Filled out from reference TRBV19 and TRBJ2-3, the complete variable domain reads DGGITQSPKYLFRKEGQNVTLSCEQNLNHDAMYWYRQDPGQGLRLIYYSQIVNDFQKGDIAEGYSVSREKKESFPLTVTSAQKNPTAFYLCASSIPSGGDTDTQYFGPGTRLTVL.

The chain carries TRBV2 and TRBJ1-2; 8 bases agree with TRBD1. CDR3 length: 15 residues. With 8 bases clipped from V and 2 bases from J, the junction kept 10 bases outside the gene matches. Germline CDR1 and CDR2: SNHLY and FYNNEI. The CDR3 nucleotides are TGTGCCAGCCATGTTGGGACAGGACCGAACTATGGCTACACCTTC. It is translated as CASHVGTGPNYGYTF.

A few counts support this clonotype. The rearrangement links TRBV9 to TRBJ2-5; no clear D gene. CDR3 length: 15 amino acids. V lost 4 bases and J 5 bases, leaving 18 bases between the germline ends. CDR1 is SGDLS, CDR2 YYNGEE, per germline. CDR3 coding DNA: TGTGCCAGCAGCCCCGCGGCGGAGTTGCTGGAGACCCAGTACTTC. Amino acid sequence: CASSPAAELLETQYF. The full variable domain, rest sourced from reference TRBV9 and TRBJ2-5, is DSGVTQTPKHLITATGQRVTLRCSPRSGDLSVYWYQQSLDQGLQFLIQYYNGEERAKGNILERFSAQQFPDLHSELNLSSLELGDSALYFCASSPAAELLETQYFGPGTRLLVL.

In this sample, this clonotype turned up many times. The rearrangement uses TRBV7-6 and TRBJ2-2, with 10 bases identical to TRBD2. CDR3 size: 16 residues. The ends lost 5 bases at V and 5 bases at J; junction bases unmatched: 8. CDR1 SGHVS and CDR2 FNYEAQ come from the germline V gene. The DNA of the CDR3 is TGTGCCAGCAGCCAAGAACCGGGACTAGCGACCGGGGAGCTGTTTTTT. This translates into CASSQEPGLATGELFF.

This clonotype was seen only a few times. This chain joins TRBV4-1 and TRBJ2-2; D is ambiguous. Per germline, CDR1 MGHRA and CDR2 YSYEKL. Trimming stripped 2 bases from V and 7 bases from J, with 11 bases between. This CDR3 has 14 amino acids. The CDR3 bases are TGCGCCAGCAGCCAATTCGGCCAAGGCGGGGAGCTGTTTTTT. Its translation: CASSQFGQGGELFF.

This clonotype was detected ten times or more. The chain recombines TRBV20-1 with TRBJ2-7, with D perhaps matching TRBD2 (6 bases). Looked up from germline, CDR1 is DFQATT and CDR2 is SNEGSKA (reference sequence). The CDR3 is 11 amino acids. Trimming took off 3 bases at V and 7 bases at J, with 10 bases between the two ends. The CDR3 nucleotides are TGCAGTGCTAGGGTGGGAGGAGAGCAGTACTTC. It yields the protein CSARVGGEQYF.

The chain combines TRBV7-2 with TRBJ2-7; tentative D call: TRBD1 (6 bases). Trimming left V 3 bases short and J 2 bases short, with 11 bases between. This CDR3 contains 14 residues. Germline V gene data show CDR1 as SGHTA and CDR2 as FQGNSA. The CDR3 sequence: CASSFRDTTYEQYF. The CDR3 nucleotides read TGTGCCAGCAGCTTCCGGGACACTACCTACGAGCAGTACTTC.

Many counts were recorded for this clonotype. The V and J genes are TRBV28 and TRBJ1-5; D unresolved. Trimming cost V 10 bases and J 6 bases, with 13 bases left between them. The CDR3 is 12 amino acids. Germline CDR1 and CDR2: MDHEN and SYDVKM. The CDR3 here is CATTSPPQPQHF. The CDR3 region has the DNA TGTGCCACCACGTCGCCGCCTCAGCCCCAGCATTTT.

J is TRBJ2-2 and V is TRBV4-1; no clear D gene. CDR3 length: 11 residues. The V gene lost 3 bases and the J gene lost 5 bases, with 1 base spanning the gap. Germline assignment: CDR1 MGHRA and CDR2 YSYEKL. The CDR3 region is CASSQTGELFF. For the CDR3, the DNA is TGCGCCAGCAGCCAGACCGGGGAGCTGTTTTTT.

Concerning this clonotype: A much larger clonotype is one base distant, so this may be a read error. The chain joins TRBV7-9 to TRBJ2-2; D perhaps matches TRBD2 (6 bases). CDR1 SEHNR and CDR2 FQNEAQ come from the germline V gene (reference sequence). This CDR3 region has 15 residues. This CDR3 reads CASSLGGENTGGLFF. For the CDR3, the DNA is TGTGCCAGCAGCTTAGGCGGGGAGAACACCGGGGGGCTGTTTTTT. The variable domain in full, with the rest retrieved from reference TRBV7-9 and TRBJ2-2, is DTGVSQNPRHKITKRGQNVTFRCDPISEHNRLYWYRQTLGQGPEFLTYFQNEAQLEKSRLLSDRFSAERPKGSFSTLEIQRTEQGDSAMYLCASSLGGENTGGLFFGEGSRLTVL.

This clonotype has just a few counts. The chain combines TRBV30 with TRBJ2-2; D is uncertain. This CDR3 spans 14 amino acids. Germline-derived CDR1 and CDR2 are GTSNPN and SVGIG (reference sequence). V gave up 0 bases and J gave up 7 bases, with 12 bases separating them. CDR3 nucleotides: TGTGCCTGGAGTGTACTGGTGTCGAGCGGGGAGCTGTTTTTT. Protein product: CAWSVLVSSGELFF.

Worth noting for this clonotype: A much larger clone is a single base away; this may be a read error. The chain is built from TRBV2 and TRBJ2-7; D might be TRBD1 (5 bases). This CDR3 spans 13 amino acids. Germline CDR1 is SNHLY and CDR2 is FYNNEI. Trimming stripped 9 bases from V and 3 bases from J, with 15 bases between. Here the CDR3 reads CASTDSLFYEQYF. The DNA of the CDR3 is TGTGCCAGTACCGACAGCCTGTTCTACGAGCAGTACTTC.

The chain employs TRBV27 and TRBJ1-1; D might be TRBD1 (5 bases). The CDR3 extends over 17 amino acids. Germline loops: CDR1 MNHEY, CDR2 SMNVEV (reference sequence). V lost 4 bases, J lost 6 bases, and 24 bases lay in between. The DNA of the CDR3 is TGTGCCAGCAGTTCTGGGTATAGTGCGGGACCGAAGGCTGAAGCTTTCTTT. Amino acid sequence: CASSSGYSAGPKAEAFF.

The chain has TRBV5-5 and TRBJ1-2; D unresolved. Between the trimmed V and J ends, which lost 0 bases and 0 bases, there was a span of 9 bases. Looked up from germline, CDR1 is SGHKS and CDR2 is YYEKEE (reference sequence). The CDR3 is made up of 15 amino acids. The CDR3 bases are TGTGCCAGCAGCTTGGACCTTATAGCTAACTATGGCTACACCTTC. It is translated as CASSLDLIANYGYTF.

The chain has TRBV6-2 or TRBV6-3 and TRBJ2-7, with 9 bases identical to TRBD1. After removal of 2 bases from V and 4 bases from J, the junction contained 3 bases not matched to a gene. The CDR3 runs 14 residues. Per the germline V gene, CDR1 is MNHEY and CDR2 is SVGEGT. CDR3 bases: TGTGCCAGCAGTTACGTCGACAGGGGGTACGAGCAGTACTTC. Translated, it gives CASSYVDRGYEQYF.

A word on this clonotype: A clone one base away is much larger, so this may be a read error. The rearrangement links TRBV7-3 to TRBJ2-5; TRBD1 matches 7 bases. Germline V gives CDR1 SGHTA, CDR2 FQGTGA. The ends lost 5 bases at V and 5 bases at J; junction bases unmatched: 11. The CDR3 consists of 15 residues. The CDR3 DNA reads TGTGCCAGCAGCCTCACTGAGACAGGGATGGAGACCCAGTACTTC. Translation gives CASSLTETGMETQYF.

This clonotype was seen ten or more times. The chain combines TRBV27 with TRBJ1-1, with D possibly being TRBD1 (5 bases). The V and J ends lost 5 bases and 4 bases respectively, with 17 bases between them. Germline loops: CDR1 MNHEY, CDR2 SMNVEV (reference sequence). This CDR3 contains 15 residues. CDR3 loop: CASSPYGGGGTEAFF. For the CDR3, the DNA is TGTGCCAGCAGTCCCTACGGGGGGGGTGGCACTGAAGCTTTCTTT.

This clonotype appeared a few times. The genes are TRBV19 and TRBJ1-1, with TRBD1 as a possible D gene (6 bases). Between the trimmed V and J ends, which lost 7 bases and 3 bases, there was a span of 9 bases. The V gene's germline CDR1 is LNHDA and CDR2 SQIVND (reference sequence). There are 12 residues in the CDR3. CDR3 amino acids: CASKQGYTEAFF. The CDR3 DNA is TGTGCCAGTAAACAGGGTTACACTGAAGCTTTCTTT.

This chain connects TRBV11-2 to TRBJ2-1; D unclear. The ends were cut back, 5 bases at V and 7 bases at J, with 21 bases in the middle. This CDR3 spans 16 amino acids. Germline-derived CDR1 and CDR2 are SGHAT and FQNNGV. The CDR3 DNA reads as TGTGCCAGCAGCGCCCGTACAGTGCCACCCCCTAATGAGCAGTTCTTC. Translation: CASSARTVPPPNEQFF.

The table lists this clonotype with many counts. V is TRBV9 and J is TRBJ1-5, with D unclear. V was cut by 0 bases and J by 0 bases, with 7 bases left in between. This CDR3 is 15 amino acids long. From germline, CDR1 is SGDLS and CDR2 YYNGEE. The CDR3 DNA sequence: TGTGCCAGCAGCGTAGAAGGTCATAGCAATCAGCCCCAGCATTTT. The encoded protein is CASSVEGHSNQPQHF. Full variable domain (rest looked up from reference TRBV9 and TRBJ1-5): DSGVTQTPKHLITATGQRVTLRCSPRSGDLSVYWYQQSLDQGLQFLIQYYNGEERAKGNILERFSAQQFPDLHSELNLSSLELGDSALYFCASSVEGHSNQPQHFGDGTRLSIL.

This clonotype occurred many times. This chain joins TRBV7-9 and TRBJ1-2; D call uncertain. Trimming removed 1 base from V and 4 bases from J, with 10 bases in between. Germline V gives CDR1 SEHNR, CDR2 FQNEAQ (reference sequence). CDR3 length: 14 residues. CDR3 in DNA: TGTGCCAGCAGCTTAGGGGTCACCAGCTATGGCTACACCTTC. Translating it yields CASSLGVTSYGYTF.

Concerning this clonotype itself: This may stem from a read error, because a much larger clone lies one nucleotide away. The chain links TRBV5-1 to TRBJ2-7, with unresolved D. This CDR3 contains 11 residues. CDR1 and CDR2 (germline): SGHRS, YFSETQ. The V end was cut by 5 bases, the J end by 7 bases, with 10 bases between. In nucleotides, the CDR3 is TGCGCCAGCAGTCTGTGGCAGGAGCAGTACTTC. This sequence encodes CASSLWQEQYF.

About this clonotype itself: One base away lies a much larger clone, so this may be a sequencing read error. The gene calls are TRBV5-1 and TRBJ2-5; D gene ambiguous. CDR3 length: 14 residues. CDR1 and CDR2 (germline): SGHRS, YFSETQ. This CDR3 reads CASSLSQSQEAQYF. The DNA of the CDR3 is TGCGCCAGCAGCTTGTCCCAGAGCCAAGAGGCCCAGTACTTC.

Written as DNA, the CDR3 is TGTGCCAGCAGTTTACTCCTTAAGGGGTATAACTATGGCTACACCTTC. Translating gives CASSLLLKGYNYGYTF. The chain uses TRBV12-3 or TRBV12-4 and TRBJ1-2; a weak D match, TRBD1 (5 bases). This CDR3 contains 16 residues. The V gene lost 2 bases and the J gene lost 1 base, with 14 bases spanning the gap.

This clonotype was observed a few times. The V and J genes are TRBV5-4 and TRBJ2-5; 7 nucleotides match TRBD1. CDR3 size: 15 residues. In germline, CDR1 is SGHNT, CDR2 YYREEE (reference sequence). J lost 3 bases, V lost 2 bases, and 7 bases had no gene match. DNA of the CDR3: TGTGCCAGCAGCTTTGATCGGGACAGTGAAGAGACCCAGTACTTC. It translates to CASSFDRDSEETQYF.